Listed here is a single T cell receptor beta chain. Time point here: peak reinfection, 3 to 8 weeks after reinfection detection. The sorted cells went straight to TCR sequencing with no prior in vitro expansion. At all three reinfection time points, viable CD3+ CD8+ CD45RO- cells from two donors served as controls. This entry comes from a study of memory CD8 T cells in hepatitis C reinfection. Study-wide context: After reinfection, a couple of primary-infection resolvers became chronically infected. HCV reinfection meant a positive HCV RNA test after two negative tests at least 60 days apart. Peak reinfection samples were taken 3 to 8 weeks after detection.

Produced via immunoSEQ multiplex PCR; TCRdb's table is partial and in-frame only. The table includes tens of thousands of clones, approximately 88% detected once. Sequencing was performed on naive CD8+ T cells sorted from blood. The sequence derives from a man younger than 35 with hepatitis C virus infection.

The CDR3 DNA is TGTGCCAGCAGTTTTCCGGGGAACACTGAAGCTTTCTTT. This translates into CASSFPGNTEAFF. The J gene is TRBJ1-1, the V gene TRBV27; D is undetermined. V lost 3 bases and J 1 base, leaving 6 bases between the germline ends. Germline V lookup: CDR1 MNHEY, CDR2 SMNVEV (reference sequence). The CDR3 loop spans 13 amino acids.